This is a list of T cell receptor beta chains from one sample in a study of vaccination and CD4 T cells after COVID-19. TCRdb processed the PCR reads anew with MiXCR; each CDR3 protein has one entry. This table holds 5,500 to 9,000 distinct CDR3 sequences, roughly 30% found once. No antigen has been identified for these receptors. The sample taken for sequencing was CD4+ T cells from blood, cultured in vitro. These receptors were taken from a human donor in good health. CDR3s include the opening cysteine and the closing phenylalanine or tryptophan. Each record gives: V gene, clone size, J gene, D gene, CDR3 protein, CDR3 DNA. D genes are given only for firm matches. Expanded clones are given a class, and other clones once, few, many or no size at all.

V: TRBV5-1
size: few
J: TRBJ1-6
D: TRBD1
CDR3: CASSLTGGNSPLHF
DNA: TGCGCCAGCAGCTTGACAGGGGGCAATTCACCCCTCCACTTT

V: TRBV19
size: .
J: TRBJ2-7
D: .
CDR3: CASSITAAYEQYF
DNA: TGTGCCAGTAGTATCACAGCGGCCTACGAGCAGTACTTC

V: TRBV20-1
size: few
J: TRBJ1-1
D: .
CDR3: CSARVGGAINTEAFF
DNA: TGCAGTGCTAGGGTCGGTGGGGCCATTAACACTGAAGCTTTCTTT

V: TRBV7-9
size: .
J: TRBJ1-6
D: .
CDR3: CASSLEAQSPLHF
DNA: TGTGCCAGCAGCTTAGAGGCACAATCACCCCTCCACTTT

V: TRBV6-5
size: medium-sized
J: TRBJ1-5
D: TRBD1
CDR3: CASSSFRTGGQPQHF
DNA: TGTGCCAGCAGTTCCTTTCGGACAGGGGGTCAGCCCCAGCATTTT

V: TRBV20-1
size: few
J: TRBJ2-7
D: .
CDR3: CSATPDRPWEQYF
DNA: TGCAGTGCTACCCCGGACCGTCCCTGGGAGCAGTACTTC

V: TRBV7-2
size: .
J: TRBJ2-1
D: .
CDR3: CASRDGTQGYDEQFF
DNA: TGTGCCAGCAGAGATGGGACTCAGGGGTACGATGAGCAGTTCTTC

V: TRBV5-1
size: few
J: TRBJ1-6
D: TRBD1
CDR3: CASSLRQGGNSPLHF
DNA: TGCGCCAGCAGCTTGAGACAGGGGGGTAATTCACCCCTCCACTTT

V: TRBV6-1
size: .
J: TRBJ2-5
D: TRBD1
CDR3: CASSNQGQGWETQYF
DNA: TGTGCCAGCAGCAACCAGGGACAGGGGTGGGAGACCCAGTACTTC

V: TRBV7-2
size: few
J: TRBJ2-3
D: .
CDR3: CASSLAGPSTDTQYF
DNA: TGTGCCAGCAGCTTAGCGGGACCTAGCACAGATACGCAGTATTTT

V: TRBV7-8
size: .
J: TRBJ2-1
D: .
CDR3: CASSSGASYNEQFF
DNA: TGTGCCAGCAGCTCAGGTGCCTCCTACAATGAGCAGTTCTTC

V: TRBV5-1
size: .
J: TRBJ1-1
D: .
CDR3: CASSLEPGANTEAFF
DNA: TGCGCCAGCAGCTTGGAGCCGGGGGCGAACACTGAAGCTTTCTTT

V: TRBV27
size: few
J: TRBJ2-7
D: .
CDR3: CASSRLAGSWDEQYF
DNA: TGTGCCAGCAGTAGATTGGCGGGTAGCTGGGACGAGCAGTACTTC

V: TRBV20-1
size: .
J: TRBJ1-2
D: .
CDR3: CSASPGYGYTF
DNA: TGCAGTGCGTCCCCAGGCTATGGCTACACCTTC

V: TRBV7-3
size: .
J: TRBJ2-3
D: TRBD2
CDR3: CASSQIAGGLDTQYF
DNA: TGTGCCAGCAGTCAAATAGCGGGGGGGTTAGATACGCAGTATTTT

V: TRBV12-3/TRBV12-4
size: few
J: TRBJ1-5
D: TRBD1
CDR3: CASSRRTGLNQPQHF
DNA: TGTGCCAGCAGTCGAAGGACAGGCCTCAATCAGCCCCAGCATTTT

V: TRBV2
size: .
J: TRBJ1-2
D: .
CDR3: CATKTEANYGYTF
DNA: TGTGCCACCAAGACGGAAGCTAACTATGGCTACACCTTC

V: TRBV27
size: .
J: TRBJ2-1
D: .
CDR3: CASRRIFSSYNEQFF
DNA: TGTGCCAGCAGGAGGATTTTCAGCTCCTACAATGAGCAGTTCTTC

V: TRBV6-5
size: .
J: TRBJ1-1
D: .
CDR3: CASSYYTGPTEAFF
DNA: TGTGCCAGCAGTTACTACACAGGCCCCACTGAAGCTTTCTTT

V: TRBV20-1
size: medium-sized
J: TRBJ1-6
D: TRBD1
CDR3: CSARPGQGSSPLHF
DNA: TGCAGTGCTAGACCGGGACAGGGGTCTTCACCCCTCCACTTT